This T cell receptor (beta chain) was recorded in a study of T cells in Graves' hyperthyroidism and ophthalmopathy. The study, taken as a whole, reports: Ophthalmopathy could be told apart from stable hyperthyroidism with a 13 V-J model.

Amplification yielded TCR beta CDR3 regions, with RNA transcripts as the source. With the HTBI primer set, the TCR CDR3 went through a first round of RT-PCR. Each CDR3 protein gets one entry after TCRdb re-called the multiplex PCR reads with MiXCR. Of hundreds of thousands of distinct CDR3 sequences listed, 12% to 15% are singletons. This clonotype has at least ten counts. The antigen is undetermined. The source is a woman between 40 and 50 years old with Graves' hyperthyroidism. Sequenced sample: blood.

CDR3 bases: TGTGCCAGCAGGTCGCAGGGGTCGTGGAATTCACCCCTCCACTTT. It specifies CASRSQGSWNSPLHF. The chain carries TRBV27 and TRBJ1-6, with a possible D match to TRBD1 (6 bases). The CDR3 has 15 amino acids. Per germline, CDR1 MNHEY and CDR2 SMNVEV (reference sequence). Trimming took off 6 bases at V and 7 bases at J, with 16 bases between the two ends.